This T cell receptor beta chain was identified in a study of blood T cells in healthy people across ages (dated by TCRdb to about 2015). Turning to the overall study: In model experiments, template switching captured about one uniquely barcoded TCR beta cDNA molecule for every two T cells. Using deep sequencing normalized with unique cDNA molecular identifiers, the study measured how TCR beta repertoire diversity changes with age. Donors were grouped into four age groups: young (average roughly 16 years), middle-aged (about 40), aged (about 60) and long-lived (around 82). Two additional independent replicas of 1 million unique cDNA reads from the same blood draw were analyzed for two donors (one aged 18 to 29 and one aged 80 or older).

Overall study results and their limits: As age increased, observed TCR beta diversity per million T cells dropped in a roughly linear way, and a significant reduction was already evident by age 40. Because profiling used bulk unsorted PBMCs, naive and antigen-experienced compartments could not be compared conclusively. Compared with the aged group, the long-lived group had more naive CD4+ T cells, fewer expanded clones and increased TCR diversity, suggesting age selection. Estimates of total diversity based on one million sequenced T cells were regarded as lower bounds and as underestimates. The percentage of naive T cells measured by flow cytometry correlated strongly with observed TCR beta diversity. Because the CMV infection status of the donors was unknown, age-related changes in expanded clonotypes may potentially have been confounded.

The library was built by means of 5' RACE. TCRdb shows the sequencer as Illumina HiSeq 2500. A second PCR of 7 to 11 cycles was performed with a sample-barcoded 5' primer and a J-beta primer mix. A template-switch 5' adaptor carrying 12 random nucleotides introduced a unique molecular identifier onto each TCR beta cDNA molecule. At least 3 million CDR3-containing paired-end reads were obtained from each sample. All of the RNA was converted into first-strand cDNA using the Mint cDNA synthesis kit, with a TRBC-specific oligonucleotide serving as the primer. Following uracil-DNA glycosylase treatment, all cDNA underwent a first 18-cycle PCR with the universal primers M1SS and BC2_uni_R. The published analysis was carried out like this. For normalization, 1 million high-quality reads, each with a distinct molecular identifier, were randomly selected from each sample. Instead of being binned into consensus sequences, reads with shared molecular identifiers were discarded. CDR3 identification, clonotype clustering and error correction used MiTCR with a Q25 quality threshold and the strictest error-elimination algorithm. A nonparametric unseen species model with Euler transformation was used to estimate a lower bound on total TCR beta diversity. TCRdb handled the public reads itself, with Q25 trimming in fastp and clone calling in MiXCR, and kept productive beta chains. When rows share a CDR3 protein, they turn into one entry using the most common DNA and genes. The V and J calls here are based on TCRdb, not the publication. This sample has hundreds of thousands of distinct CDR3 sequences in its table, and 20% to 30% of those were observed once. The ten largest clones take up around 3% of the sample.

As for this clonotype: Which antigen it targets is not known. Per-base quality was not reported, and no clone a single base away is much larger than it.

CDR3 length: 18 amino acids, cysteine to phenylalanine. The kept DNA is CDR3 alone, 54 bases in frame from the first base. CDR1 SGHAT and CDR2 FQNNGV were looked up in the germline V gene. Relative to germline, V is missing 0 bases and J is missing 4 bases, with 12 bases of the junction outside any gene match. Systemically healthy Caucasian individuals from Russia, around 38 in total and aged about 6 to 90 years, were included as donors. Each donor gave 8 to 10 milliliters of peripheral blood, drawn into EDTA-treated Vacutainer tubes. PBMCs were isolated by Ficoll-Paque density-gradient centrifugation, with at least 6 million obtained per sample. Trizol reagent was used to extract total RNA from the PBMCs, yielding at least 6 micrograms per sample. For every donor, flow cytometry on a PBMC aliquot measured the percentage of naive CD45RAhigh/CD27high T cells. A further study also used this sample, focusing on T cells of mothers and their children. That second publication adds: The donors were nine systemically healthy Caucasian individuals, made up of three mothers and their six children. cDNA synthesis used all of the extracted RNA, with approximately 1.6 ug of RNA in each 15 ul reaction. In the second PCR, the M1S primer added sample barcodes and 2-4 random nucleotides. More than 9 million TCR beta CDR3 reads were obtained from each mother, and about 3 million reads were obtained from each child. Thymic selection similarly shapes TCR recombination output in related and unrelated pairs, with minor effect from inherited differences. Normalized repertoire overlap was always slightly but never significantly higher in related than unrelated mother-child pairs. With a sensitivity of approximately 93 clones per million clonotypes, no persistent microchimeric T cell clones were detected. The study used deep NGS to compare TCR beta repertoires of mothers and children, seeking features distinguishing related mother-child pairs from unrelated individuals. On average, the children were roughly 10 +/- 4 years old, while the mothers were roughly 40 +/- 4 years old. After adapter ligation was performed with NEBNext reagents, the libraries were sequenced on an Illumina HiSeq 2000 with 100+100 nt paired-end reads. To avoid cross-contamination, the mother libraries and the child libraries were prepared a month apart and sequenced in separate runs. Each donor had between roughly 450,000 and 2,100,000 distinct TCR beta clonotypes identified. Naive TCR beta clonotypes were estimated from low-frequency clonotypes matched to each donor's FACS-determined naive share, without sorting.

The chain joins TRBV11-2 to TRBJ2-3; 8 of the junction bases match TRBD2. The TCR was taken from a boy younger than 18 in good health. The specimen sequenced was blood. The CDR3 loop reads CASSLEPSGGHSADTQYF. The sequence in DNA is TGTGCCAGCAGCTTAGAGCCCAGCGGGGGCCACTCTGCAGATACGCAGTATTTT.